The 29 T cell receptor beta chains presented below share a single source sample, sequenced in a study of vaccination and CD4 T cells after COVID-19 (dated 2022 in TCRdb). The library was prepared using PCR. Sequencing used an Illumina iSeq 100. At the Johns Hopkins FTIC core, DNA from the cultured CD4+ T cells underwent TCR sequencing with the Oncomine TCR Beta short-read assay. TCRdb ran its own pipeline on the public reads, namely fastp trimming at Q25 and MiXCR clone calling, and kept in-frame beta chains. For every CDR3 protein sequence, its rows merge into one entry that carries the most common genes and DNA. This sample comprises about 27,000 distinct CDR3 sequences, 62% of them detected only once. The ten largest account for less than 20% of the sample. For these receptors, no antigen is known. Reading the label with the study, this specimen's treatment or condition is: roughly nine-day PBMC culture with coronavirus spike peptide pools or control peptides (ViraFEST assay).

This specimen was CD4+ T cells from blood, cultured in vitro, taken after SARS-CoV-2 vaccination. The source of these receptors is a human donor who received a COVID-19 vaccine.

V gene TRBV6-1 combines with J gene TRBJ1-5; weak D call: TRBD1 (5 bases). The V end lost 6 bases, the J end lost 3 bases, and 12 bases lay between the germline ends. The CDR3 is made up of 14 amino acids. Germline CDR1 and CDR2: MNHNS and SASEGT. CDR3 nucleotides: TGTGCCAGCAGCACAGGACGGAACAATCAGCCCCAGCATTTT. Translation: CASSTGRNNQPQHF.

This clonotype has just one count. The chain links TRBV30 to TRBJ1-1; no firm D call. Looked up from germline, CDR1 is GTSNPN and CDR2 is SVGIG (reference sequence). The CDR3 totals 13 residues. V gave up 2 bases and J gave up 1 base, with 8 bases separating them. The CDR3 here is CAWSYSPNTEAFF. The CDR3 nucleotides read TGTGCCTGGAGTTACAGCCCGAACACTGAAGCTTTCTTT.

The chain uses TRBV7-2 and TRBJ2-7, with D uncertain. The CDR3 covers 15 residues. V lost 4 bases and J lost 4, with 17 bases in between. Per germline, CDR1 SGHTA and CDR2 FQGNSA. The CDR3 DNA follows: TGTGCCAGCAGCTCATCGGTCCATCCACTATACGAGCAGTACTTC. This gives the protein CASSSSVHPLYEQYF.

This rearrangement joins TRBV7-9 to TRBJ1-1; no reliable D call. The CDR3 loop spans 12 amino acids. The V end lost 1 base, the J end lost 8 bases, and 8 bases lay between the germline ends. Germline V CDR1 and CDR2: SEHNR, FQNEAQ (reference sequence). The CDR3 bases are TGTGCCAGCAGCTTAGAGTCAGCCGAAGCTTTCTTT. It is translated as CASSLESAEAFF.

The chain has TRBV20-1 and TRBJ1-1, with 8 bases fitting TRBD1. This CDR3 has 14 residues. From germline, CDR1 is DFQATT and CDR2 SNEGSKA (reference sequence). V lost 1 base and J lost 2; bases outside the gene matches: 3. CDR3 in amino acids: CSARAGGQNTEAFF. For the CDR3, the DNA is TGCAGTGCTAGAGCAGGGGGCCAAAACACTGAAGCTTTCTTT.

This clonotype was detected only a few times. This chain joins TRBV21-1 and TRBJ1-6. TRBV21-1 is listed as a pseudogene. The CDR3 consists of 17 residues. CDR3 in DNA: TGTGCCAGCAGCAAAAGGGATGGAGTGCCTTTTAATTCACCCCTCCACTTT. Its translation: CASSKRDGVPFNSPLHF.

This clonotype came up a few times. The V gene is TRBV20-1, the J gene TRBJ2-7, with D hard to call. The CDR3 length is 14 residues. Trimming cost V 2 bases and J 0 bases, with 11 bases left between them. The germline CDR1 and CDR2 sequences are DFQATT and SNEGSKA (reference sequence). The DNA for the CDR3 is TGCAGTGCTAGACCCGTCCACCGCTCCTACGAGCAGTACTTC. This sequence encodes CSARPVHRSYEQYF.

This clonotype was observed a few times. The CDR3 DNA sequence: TGCAGTGCTCCCAACAGGGTGGGTCAGCCCCAGCATTTT. It specifies CSAPNRVGQPQHF. This sequence joins TRBV20-1 and TRBJ1-5, with TRBD1 as a possible D gene (6 bases). The CDR3 runs to 13 residues. Germline-derived CDR1 and CDR2 are DFQATT and SNEGSKA (reference sequence). V lost 5 bases, J lost 6 bases, and 14 bases lay in between.

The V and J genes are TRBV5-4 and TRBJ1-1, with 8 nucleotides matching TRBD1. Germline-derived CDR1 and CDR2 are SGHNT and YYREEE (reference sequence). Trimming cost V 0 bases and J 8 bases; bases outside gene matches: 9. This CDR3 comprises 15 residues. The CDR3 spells CASSLDPGGLREAFF. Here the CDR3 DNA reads TGTGCCAGCAGCTTGGACCCAGGGGGCCTTCGGGAAGCTTTCTTT.

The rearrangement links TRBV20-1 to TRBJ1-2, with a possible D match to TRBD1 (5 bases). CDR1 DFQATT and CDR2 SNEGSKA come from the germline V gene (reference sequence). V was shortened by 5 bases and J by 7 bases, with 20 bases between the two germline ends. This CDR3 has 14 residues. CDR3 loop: CSARRDEQRGGYTF. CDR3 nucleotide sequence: TGCAGTGCTCGCCGGGACGAACAACGGGGTGGCTACACCTTC.

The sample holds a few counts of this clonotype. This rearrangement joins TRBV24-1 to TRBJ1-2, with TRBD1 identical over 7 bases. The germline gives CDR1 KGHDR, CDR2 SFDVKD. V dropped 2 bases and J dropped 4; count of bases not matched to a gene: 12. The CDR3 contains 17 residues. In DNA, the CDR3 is TGTGCCACCAGTGATTCCCGGGGCAGGGGGGCGTCCTATGGCTACACCTTC. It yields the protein CATSDSRGRGASYGYTF.

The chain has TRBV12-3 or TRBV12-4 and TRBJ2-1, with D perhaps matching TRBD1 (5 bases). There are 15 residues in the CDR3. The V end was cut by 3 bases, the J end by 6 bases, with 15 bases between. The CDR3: CASSFVGLEPNEQFF. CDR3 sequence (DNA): TGTGCCAGCAGTTTCGTGGGGCTAGAACCCAATGAGCAGTTCTTC.

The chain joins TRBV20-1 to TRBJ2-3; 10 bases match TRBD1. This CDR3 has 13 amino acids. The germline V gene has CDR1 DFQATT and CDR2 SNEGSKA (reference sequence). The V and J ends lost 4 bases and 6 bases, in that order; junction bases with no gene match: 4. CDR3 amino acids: CSATRQGADTQYF. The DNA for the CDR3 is TGCAGTGCTACAAGACAGGGGGCGGATACGCAGTATTTT.

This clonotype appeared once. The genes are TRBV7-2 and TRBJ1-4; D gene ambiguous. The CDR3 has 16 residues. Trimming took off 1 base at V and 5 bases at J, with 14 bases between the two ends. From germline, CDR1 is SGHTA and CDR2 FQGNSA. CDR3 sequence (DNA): TGTGCCAGCAGCTTAGAATCCTTCGGTGACAATGAAAAACTGTTTTTT. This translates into CASSLESFGDNEKLFF.

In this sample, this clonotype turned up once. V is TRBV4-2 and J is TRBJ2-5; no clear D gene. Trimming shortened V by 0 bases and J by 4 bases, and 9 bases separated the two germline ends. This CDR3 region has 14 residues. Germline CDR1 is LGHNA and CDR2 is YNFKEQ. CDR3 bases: TGTGCCAGCAGCCAAGATTTAGTCGCAGAGACCCAGTACTTC. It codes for CASSQDLVAETQYF.

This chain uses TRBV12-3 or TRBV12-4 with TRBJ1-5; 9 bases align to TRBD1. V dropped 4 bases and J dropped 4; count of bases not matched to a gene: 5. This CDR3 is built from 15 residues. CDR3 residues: CASSSTGGRNQPQHF. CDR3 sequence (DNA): TGTGCCAGCAGTTCTACAGGGGGCAGGAATCAGCCCCAGCATTTT.

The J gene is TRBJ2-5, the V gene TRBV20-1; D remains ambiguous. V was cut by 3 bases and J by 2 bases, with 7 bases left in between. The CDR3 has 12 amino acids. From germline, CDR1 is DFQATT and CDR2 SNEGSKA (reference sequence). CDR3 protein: CSASPQQETQYF. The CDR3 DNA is TGCAGTGCTAGCCCTCAACAAGAGACCCAGTACTTC.

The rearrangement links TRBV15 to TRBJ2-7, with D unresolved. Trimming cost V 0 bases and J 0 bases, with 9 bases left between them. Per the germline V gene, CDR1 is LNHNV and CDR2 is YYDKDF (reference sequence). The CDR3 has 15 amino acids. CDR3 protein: CATSRDKGLSYEQYF. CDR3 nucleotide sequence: TGTGCCACCAGCAGAGATAAGGGCCTCTCCTACGAGCAGTACTTC.

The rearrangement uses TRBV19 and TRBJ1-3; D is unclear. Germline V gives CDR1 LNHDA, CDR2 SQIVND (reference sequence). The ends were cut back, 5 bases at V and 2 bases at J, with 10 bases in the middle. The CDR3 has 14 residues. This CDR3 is CASSVAATGNTIYF. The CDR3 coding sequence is TGTGCCAGTAGTGTGGCAGCAACTGGAAACACCATATATTTT.

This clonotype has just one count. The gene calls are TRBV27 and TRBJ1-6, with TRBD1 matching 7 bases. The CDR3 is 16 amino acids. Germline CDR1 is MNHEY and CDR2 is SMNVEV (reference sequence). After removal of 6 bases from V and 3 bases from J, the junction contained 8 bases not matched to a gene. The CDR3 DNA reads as TGTGCCAGCAGGAGAGGGACAGTGGGCTATAATTCACCCCTCCACTTT. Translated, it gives CASRRGTVGYNSPLHF.

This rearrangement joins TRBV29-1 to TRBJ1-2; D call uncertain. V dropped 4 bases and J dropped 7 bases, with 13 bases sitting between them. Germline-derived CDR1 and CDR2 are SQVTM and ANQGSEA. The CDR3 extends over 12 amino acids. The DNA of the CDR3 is TGCAGCGTTGGGCTAAGGGAATCTGGCTACACCTTC. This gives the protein CSVGLRESGYTF.

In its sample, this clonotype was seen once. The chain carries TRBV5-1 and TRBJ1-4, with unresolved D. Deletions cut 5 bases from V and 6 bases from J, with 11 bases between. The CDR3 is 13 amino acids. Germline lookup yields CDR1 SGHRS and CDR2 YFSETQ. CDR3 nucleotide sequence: TGCGCCAGCAGTTGGGCGGTCGATGAAAAACTGTTTTTT. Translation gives CASSWAVDEKLFF.

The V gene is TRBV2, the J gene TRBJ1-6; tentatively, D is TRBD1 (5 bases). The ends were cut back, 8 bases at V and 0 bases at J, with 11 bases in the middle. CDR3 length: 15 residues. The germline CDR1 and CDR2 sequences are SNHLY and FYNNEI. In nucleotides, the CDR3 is TGTGCCAGCCAGGGCTTGGGCTCCTATAATTCACCCCTCCACTTT. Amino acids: CASQGLGSYNSPLHF.

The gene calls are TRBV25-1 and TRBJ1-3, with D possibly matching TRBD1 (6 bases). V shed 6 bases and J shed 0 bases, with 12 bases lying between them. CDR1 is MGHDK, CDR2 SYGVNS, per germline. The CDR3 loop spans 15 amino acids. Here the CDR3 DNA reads TGTGCCAGCAGCAAATGGGACAACTCTGGAAACACCATATATTTT. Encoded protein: CASSKWDNSGNTIYF.

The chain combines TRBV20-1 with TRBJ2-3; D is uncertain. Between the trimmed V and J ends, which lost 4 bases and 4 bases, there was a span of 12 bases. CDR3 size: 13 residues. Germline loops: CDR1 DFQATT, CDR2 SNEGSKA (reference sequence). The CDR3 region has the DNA TGCAGTGCTACCAGAGATGCGGCAGATACGCAGTATTTT. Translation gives CSATRDAADTQYF.

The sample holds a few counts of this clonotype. The CDR3 nucleotides read TGTGCCAGCAGTGAAGTAGGGGCCGGGGAGCTGTTTTTT. It codes for CASSEVGAGELFF. The chain recombines TRBV2 with TRBJ2-2; D is perhaps TRBD1 (5 bases). Germline values: CDR1 SNHLY, CDR2 FYNNEI. CDR3 length: 13 residues. The V end was cut by 1 base, the J end by 6 bases, with 6 bases between.

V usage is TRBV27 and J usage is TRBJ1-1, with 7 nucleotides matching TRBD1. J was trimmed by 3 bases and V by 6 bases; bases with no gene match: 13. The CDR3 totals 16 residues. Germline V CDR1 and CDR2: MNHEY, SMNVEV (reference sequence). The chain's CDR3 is CASSSRQGMEDTEAFF. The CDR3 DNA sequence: TGTGCCAGCAGCTCCCGACAGGGAATGGAGGACACTGAAGCTTTCTTT.

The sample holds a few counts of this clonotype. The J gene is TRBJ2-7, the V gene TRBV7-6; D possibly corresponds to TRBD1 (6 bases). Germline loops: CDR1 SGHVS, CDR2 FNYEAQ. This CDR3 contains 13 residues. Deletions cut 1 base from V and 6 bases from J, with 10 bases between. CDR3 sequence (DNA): TGTGCCAGCAGCTTAGTCACAGGGACCGAGCAGTACTTC. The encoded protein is CASSLVTGTEQYF.

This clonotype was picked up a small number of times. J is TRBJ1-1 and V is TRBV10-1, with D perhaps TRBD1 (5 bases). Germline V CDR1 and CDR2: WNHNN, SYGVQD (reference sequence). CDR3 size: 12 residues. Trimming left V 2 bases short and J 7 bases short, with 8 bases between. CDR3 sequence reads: CASSEPQGEAFF. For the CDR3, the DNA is TGCGCCAGCAGTGAGCCCCAGGGTGAAGCTTTCTTT.